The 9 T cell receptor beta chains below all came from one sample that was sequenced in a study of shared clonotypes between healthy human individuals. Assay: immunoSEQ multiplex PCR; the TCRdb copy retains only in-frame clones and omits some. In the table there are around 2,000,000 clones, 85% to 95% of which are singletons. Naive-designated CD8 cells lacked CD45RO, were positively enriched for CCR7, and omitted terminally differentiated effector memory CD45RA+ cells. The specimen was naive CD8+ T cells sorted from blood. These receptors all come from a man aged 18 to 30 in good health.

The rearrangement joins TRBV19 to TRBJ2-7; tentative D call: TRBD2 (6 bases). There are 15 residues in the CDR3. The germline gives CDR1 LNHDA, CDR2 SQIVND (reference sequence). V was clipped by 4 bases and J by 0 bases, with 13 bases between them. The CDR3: CASSTGLSSSYEQYF. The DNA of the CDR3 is TGTGCCAGTAGTACGGGACTTTCGAGCTCCTACGAGCAGTACTTC.

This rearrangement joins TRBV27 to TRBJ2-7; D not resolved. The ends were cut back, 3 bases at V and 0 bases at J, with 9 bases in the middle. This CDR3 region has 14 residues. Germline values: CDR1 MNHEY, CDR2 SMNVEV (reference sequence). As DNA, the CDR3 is TGTGCCAGCAGTTTGGCCTGGGGCTCCTACGAGCAGTACTTC. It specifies CASSLAWGSYEQYF.

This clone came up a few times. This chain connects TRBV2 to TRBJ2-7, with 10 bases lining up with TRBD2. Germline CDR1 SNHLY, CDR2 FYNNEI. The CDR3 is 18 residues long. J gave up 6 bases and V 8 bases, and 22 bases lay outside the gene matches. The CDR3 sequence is CASARSGMPGTSVLEQYF. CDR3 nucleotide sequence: TGTGCCAGCGCCCGAAGTGGGATGCCCGGGACTAGCGTACTCGAGCAGTACTTC.

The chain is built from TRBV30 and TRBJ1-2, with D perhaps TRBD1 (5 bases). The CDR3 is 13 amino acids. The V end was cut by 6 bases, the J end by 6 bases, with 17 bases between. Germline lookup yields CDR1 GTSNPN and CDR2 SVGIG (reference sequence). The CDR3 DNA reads TGTGCCTGTGAGGAGAGTGGGGGAGATGGCTACACCTTC. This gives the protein CACEESGGDGYTF.

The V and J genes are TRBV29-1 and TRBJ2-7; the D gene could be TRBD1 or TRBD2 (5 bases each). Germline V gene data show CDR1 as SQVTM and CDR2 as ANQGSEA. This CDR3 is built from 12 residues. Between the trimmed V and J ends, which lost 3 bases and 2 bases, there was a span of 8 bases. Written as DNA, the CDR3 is TGCAGCGTTGAGTGGGGGACCTACGAGCAGTACTTC. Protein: CSVEWGTYEQYF.

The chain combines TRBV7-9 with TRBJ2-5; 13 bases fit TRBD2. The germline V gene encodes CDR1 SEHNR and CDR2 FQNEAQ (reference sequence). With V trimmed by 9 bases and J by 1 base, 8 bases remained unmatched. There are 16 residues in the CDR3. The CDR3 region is CARFSGTSGTQETQYF. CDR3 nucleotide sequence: TGTGCCAGATTTTCCGGGACTAGCGGGACCCAAGAGACCCAGTACTTC.

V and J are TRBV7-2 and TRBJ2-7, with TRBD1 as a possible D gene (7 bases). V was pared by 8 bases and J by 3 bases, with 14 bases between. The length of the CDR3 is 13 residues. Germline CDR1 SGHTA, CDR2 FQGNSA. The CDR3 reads CASLLQGGYEQYF. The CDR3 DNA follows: TGTGCCAGCTTACTTCAGGGGGGCTACGAGCAGTACTTC.

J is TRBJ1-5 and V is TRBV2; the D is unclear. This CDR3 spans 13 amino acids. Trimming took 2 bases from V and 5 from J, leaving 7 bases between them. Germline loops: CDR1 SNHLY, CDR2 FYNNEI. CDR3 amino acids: CASSERAYQPQHF. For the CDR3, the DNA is TGTGCCAGCAGTGAACGGGCCTATCAGCCCCAGCATTTT.

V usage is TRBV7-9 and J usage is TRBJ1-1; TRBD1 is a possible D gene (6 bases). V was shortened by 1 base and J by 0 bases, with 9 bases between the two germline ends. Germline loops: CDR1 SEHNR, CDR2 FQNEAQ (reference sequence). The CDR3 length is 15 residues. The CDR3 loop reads CASSLVTGMNTEAFF. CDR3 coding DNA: TGTGCCAGCAGCTTAGTCACAGGGATGAACACTGAAGCTTTCTTT.